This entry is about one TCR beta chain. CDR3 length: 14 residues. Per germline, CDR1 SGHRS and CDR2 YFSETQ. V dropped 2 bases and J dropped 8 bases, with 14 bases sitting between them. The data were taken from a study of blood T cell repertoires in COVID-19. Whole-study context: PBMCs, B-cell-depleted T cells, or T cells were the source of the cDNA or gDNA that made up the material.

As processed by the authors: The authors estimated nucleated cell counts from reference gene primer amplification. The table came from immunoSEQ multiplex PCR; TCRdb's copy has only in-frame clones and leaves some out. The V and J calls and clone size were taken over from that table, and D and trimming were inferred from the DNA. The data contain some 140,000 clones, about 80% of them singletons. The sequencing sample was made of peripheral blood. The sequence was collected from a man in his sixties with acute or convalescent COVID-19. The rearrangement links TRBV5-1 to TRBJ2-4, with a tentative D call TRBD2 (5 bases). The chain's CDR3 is CASSFGVYGDIQYF. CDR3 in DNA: TGCGCCAGCAGCTTCGGCGTTTACGGGGACATTCAGTACTTC. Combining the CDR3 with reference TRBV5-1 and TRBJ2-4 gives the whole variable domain KAGVTQTPRYLIKTRGQQVTLSCSPISGHRSVSWYQQTPGQGLQFLFEYFSETQRNKGNFPGRFSGRQFSNSRSEMNVSTLELGDSALYLCASSFGVYGDIQYFGAGTRLSVL.